This T cell receptor beta chain was sequenced for a study of blood T cells in healthy people across ages. This clonotype occurred a few times. The CDR3 sequence is 12 residues long. V lost 6 bases, J lost 5 bases, and 13 bases lay in between. Germline CDR1 reads SQVTM; CDR2 reads ANQGSEA. A J-beta primer mix and a sample-barcoded 5' primer were used in a second PCR of roughly 6 to 11 cycles. TCRdb redid the calling of the 5' RACE reads with MiXCR, one entry per CDR3 protein. The data contain under 1,100,000 distinct CDR3 sequences, 25% of them singletons. Another study also made use of these data, one on T cells of mothers and their children.

This clonotype was sampled from a girl aged 2 to 10 in good health. Sequencing input: blood. The chain carries TRBV29-1 and TRBJ2-5; D gene uncertain. CDR3 in amino acids: CSVFEVEETQYF. DNA for the CDR3: TGCAGCGTGTTCGAGGTAGAGGAGACCCAGTACTTC.